The sequence of this T cell receptor beta chain was determined in a study of blood T cell repertoires in COVID-19. CDR1 is SNHLY, CDR2 FYNNEI, per germline. The CDR3 is 14 residues long. Trimming removed 6 bases from V and 8 bases from J; junction bases left unmatched: 10. The table came from immunoSEQ multiplex PCR; TCRdb's copy has only in-frame clones and leaves some out. Here the sample spans around 160,000 clones, approximately 90% being singletons. The rearrangement links TRBV2 to TRBJ1-2; the match to TRBD1 covers 9 bases. This TCR was recovered from a man aged 18 to 30 with acute or convalescent COVID-19. Sequencing was done on a sample of peripheral blood. As DNA, the CDR3 is TGTGCCAGCAGCCCCTTTACAGGGGGCAAAGGCTACACCTTC. Protein: CASSPFTGGKGYTF.